The sequence of this TCR beta chain was determined in a study of blood T cell repertoires in COVID-19. Study summary: The United States, Italy and Spain supplied acute and convalescent COVID-19 samples. T cells, B-cell-depleted T cells, or PBMCs supplied cDNA or gDNA.

During active infection, Seattle patients enrolled and were then monitored through disease. Authors' data handling: Quantification of nucleated cells was approximated via reference gene primer amplification. The repertoire was sequenced with immunoSEQ multiplex PCR; TCRdb's copy has only in-frame clones and lacks some. V and J calls and clone size are as listed in that table; D and trimming were resolved from the DNA. Of around 360,000 clones in the sample, around 87% were seen once. Germline V gene data show CDR1 as SGHRS and CDR2 as YFSETQ. V dropped 0 bases and J dropped 6 bases, with 7 bases sitting between them. The CDR3 has 13 amino acids.

This TCR was recovered from a woman aged 30 to 39 with COVID-19, enrolled during active disease. Source material: peripheral blood. V gene TRBV5-1 combines with J gene TRBJ2-1; D is possibly TRBD1 (5 bases). The CDR3 protein is CASSLAQGNEQFF. The CDR3, as DNA: TGCGCCAGCAGCTTGGCCCAGGGCAATGAGCAGTTCTTC.